These T cell receptor beta chains were read from a single sample in a study of cytomegalovirus exposure and HLA in healthy donors. Repertoires were generated with immunoSEQ multiplex PCR, while TCRdb's copy carries only in-frame clones and drops some. Of 350,000 or so clones listed, roughly 89% were seen once; the top ten hold 0.75% to 0.85%. Sample: PBMCs. These receptors all stem from a woman aged 18-35 years in good health and CMV-seronegative. The CDR3 runs from the conserved cysteine through the conserved F or W. Fields, in order: J gene, D gene, V gene, clone size, CDR3 DNA, CDR3 protein. A D gene is named only where the DNA matches it firmly. Size is omitted from some rows. Given values are once, few, many or a class for expanded clones.

>TRBJ2-5|TRBD2|TRBV6-5|.
TGTGCCAGCAGTCCCCTAGCGGGAGGAGTGAAGACCCAGTACTTC
CASSPLAGGVKTQYF
>TRBJ2-7|TRBD2|TRBV5-4|.
TGTGCCAGCAGCCCGGCTAGCGGGGCTTACGAGCAGTACTTC
CASSPASGAYEQYF
>TRBJ2-1|.|TRBV29-1|.
TGCAGCGTTGACGACCAAGCGAAAGTCAATGAGCAGTTCTTC
CSVDDQAKVNEQFF
>TRBJ2-3|TRBD2|TRBV7-3|.
TGTGCCAGCAGCAAAACACCCAATAGCGGGACCCCCCCGTATTTT
CASSKTPNSGTPPYF
>TRBJ2-3|TRBD2|TRBV6-6|.
TGTGCCAGCAGTTCTCTAGCGGGAGCCACAGATACGCAGTATTTT
CASSSLAGATDTQYF
>TRBJ1-5|.|TRBV28|.
TGTGCCAGCAGCCTTCTGGGGCAGGGGCCTAGCAATCAGCCCCAGCATTTT
CASSLLGQGPSNQPQHF
>TRBJ2-1|.|TRBV27|.
TGTGCCAGCAGTTTATTGGAGGGAGTTCACAATGAGCAGTTCTTC
CASSLLEGVHNEQFF
>TRBJ2-5|.|TRBV7-2|.
TGTGCCAGCAGCTTGAACGGGGCAGGGGAGGGGGAGACCCAGTACTTC
CASSLNGAGEGETQYF
>TRBJ1-2|.|TRBV29-1|once
TGCAGCGGTAACACAGGGAATGCCGGTGGCTACACCTTC
CSGNTGNAGGYTF
>TRBJ2-2|TRBD2|TRBV2|.
TGTGCCAGCAGCGCAGGGACTAGCGACACCGGGGAGCTGTTTTTT
CASSAGTSDTGELFF
>TRBJ2-3|TRBD2|TRBV5-1|.
TGCGCCAGCAGCCGCCGACAACTAGCGGGAGACTCAGATACGCAGTATTTT
CASSRRQLAGDSDTQYF
>TRBJ1-1|.|TRBV6-6|.
TGTGCCAGCAGTTACCGTCGGGACACTGAAGCTTTCTTT
CASSYRRDTEAFF
>TRBJ2-2|.|TRBV5-1|.
TGCGCCAGCAGAAAACAGTCCACGAACACCGGGGAGCTGTTTTTT
CASRKQSTNTGELFF
>TRBJ1-2|TRBD1|TRBV5-4|.
TGTGCCAGCAGCCGGGACAGGGGTAGCGGTGGCTACACCTTC
CASSRDRGSGGYTF